The 2 T cell receptor beta chains listed next were all sequenced from one sample in a study of identical twins (dated by TCRdb to the mid-2010s). Library creation used 5' RACE. TCRdb lists the instrument as Illumina HiSeq 2000. Using fastp at Q25 and MiXCR, TCRdb reprocessed the public reads and kept productive beta chains. Rows merge per CDR3 protein into single entries with the most common DNA and genes. The sample table holds 510,000 or so distinct CDR3 sequences, of which 13% to 15% were seen once. Roughly 0.42% of the sample belongs to the ten largest clones. The sample was also linked to a second study, of yellow fever vaccine responses in identical twins.

Sequencing was done on a sample of CD4+ T cells sorted from blood. Receptors originate from a woman under 30 in good health.

This sequence joins TRBV12-3 or TRBV12-4 and TRBJ2-1, with D perhaps TRBD1 (5 bases). V was cut by 5 bases and J by 9 bases, with 14 bases left in between. CDR3 length: 13 amino acids. This CDR3 is CASSPTGYGEQFF. The CDR3 DNA reads as TGTGCCAGCAGTCCTACAGGTTATGGTGAGCAGTTCTTC.

In DNA form, the CDR3 reads TGTGCCAGCAGCCAAGATGTGAGCGGTAGCTCCTACAATGAGCAGTTCTTC. Its protein is CASSQDVSGSSYNEQFF. V gene TRBV4-2 combines with J gene TRBJ2-1, with D perhaps matching TRBD2 (5 bases). The germline CDR1 and CDR2 sequences are LGHNA and YNFKEQ. This CDR3 comprises 17 residues. The V and J ends lost 0 bases and 0 bases respectively, with 12 bases between them.